One sample yielded the 28 T cell receptor beta chains listed below, sequenced in a study of T cells after yellow fever vaccination. TCRdb analysed the 5' RACE reads with MiXCR anew, one entry per CDR3 protein. The table shows 250,000 to 400,000 distinct CDR3 sequences, with approximately 4.3% occurring only once. This material consisted of PBMCs, taken 15 days after the yellow fever booster vaccination. The receptors were gathered from a man aged 18 to 30 who received the YFV17D yellow fever vaccine.

This clonotype has ten or more counts. This chain links TRBV7-2 with TRBJ1-6, with D unclear. The V and J ends lost 3 bases and 12 bases respectively, with 15 bases between them. Germline assignment: CDR1 SGHTA and CDR2 FQGNSA. CDR3 length equals 14 residues. As DNA, the CDR3 is TGTGCCAGCAGCTTGTCCGTGGGGAAACAACCCCTCCACTTT. Its protein is CASSLSVGKQPLHF.

This clonotype was seen many times. The chain has TRBV15 and TRBJ2-7, with TRBD2 identical over 9 bases. Per germline, CDR1 LNHNV and CDR2 YYDKDF (reference sequence). J was trimmed by 2 bases and V by 0 bases; bases with no gene match: 5. This CDR3 has 16 residues. For the CDR3, the DNA is TGTGCCACCAGCAGAGATTCGGCTAGCGGGGCCTACGAGCAGTACTTC. It specifies CATSRDSASGAYEQYF. Full variable domain (remainder filled in from reference TRBV15 and TRBJ2-7): DAMVIQNPRYQVTQFGKPVTLSCSQTLNHNVMYWYQQKSSQAPKLLFHYYDKDFNNEADTPDNFQSRRPNTSFCFLDIRSPGLGDTAMYLCATSRDSASGAYEQYFGPGTRLTVT.

The V call is TRBV25-1, the J call TRBJ1-5; maybe TRBD1 (5 bases). The CDR3 is 14 amino acids. Germline V gives CDR1 MGHDK, CDR2 SYGVNS. V was clipped by 4 bases and J by 3 bases, with 10 bases between them. CDR3 coding DNA: TGTGCCAGCAGTGCCCCACAGGTCAATCAGCCCCAGCATTTT. This gives the protein CASSAPQVNQPQHF.

This clonotype came up a few times. This rearrangement joins TRBV6-2 or TRBV6-3 to TRBJ2-7, with a possible D match to TRBD1 (5 bases). Trimming removed 2 bases at V and 6 bases at J, with 11 bases between. The germline gives CDR1 MNHEY, CDR2 SVGEGT. The CDR3 consists of 13 residues. CDR3 region: CASSYPTGSEQYV. The CDR3 DNA reads TGTGCCAGCAGTTACCCAACAGGTTCCGAGCAGTACGTC.

This clonotype has a count of ten or more. The chain is built from TRBV15 and TRBJ2-5; D is unresolved. This CDR3 comprises 11 residues. Germline loops: CDR1 LNHNV, CDR2 YYDKDF (reference sequence). With 8 bases removed from V and 5 bases from J, the gap between germline ends came to 9 bases. DNA of the CDR3: TGTGCCACCCAAGTAAAGGAGACCCAGTACTTC. Translated: CATQVKETQYF.

This clonotype was picked up a small number of times. The rearrangement links TRBV15 to TRBJ1-4; D is possibly TRBD1 (5 bases). The CDR3 has 19 amino acids. Trimming took off 0 bases at V and 1 base at J, with 18 bases between the two ends. CDR1 and CDR2 (germline): LNHNV, YYDKDF (reference sequence). CDR3 sequence: CATSRDRGRSGQTNEKLFF. The DNA of the CDR3 is TGTGCCACCAGCAGAGATCGGGGCAGATCGGGTCAAACTAATGAAAAACTGTTTTTT.

There are many counts of this clonotype. V usage is TRBV11-2 and J usage is TRBJ2-3; D unresolved. Trimming removed 0 bases from V and 7 bases from J, with 8 bases in between. Germline CDR1 SGHAT, CDR2 FQNNGV. This CDR3 is built from 13 residues. CDR3 in amino acids: CASSLEVANTQYF. Here the CDR3 DNA reads TGTGCCAGCAGCTTAGAGGTCGCTAATACGCAGTATTTT.

This clonotype was observed a few times. The chain uses TRBV20-1 and TRBJ2-5; tentative D call: TRBD2 (7 bases). The CDR3 runs 13 residues. Germline CDR1 and CDR2: DFQATT and SNEGSKA (reference sequence). V gave up 3 bases and J gave up 9 bases, with 17 bases separating them. CDR3 DNA: TGCAGTGCTAGGGAGGGGGGGCGAAGTCCCCAGTACTTC. Encoded protein: CSAREGGRSPQYF.

This clonotype has a handful of counts. The V call is TRBV7-8, the J call TRBJ2-1; D is unresolved. CDR3 length: 13 amino acids. The ends were cut back, 5 bases at V and 2 bases at J, with 7 bases in the middle. Germline-derived CDR1 and CDR2 are SGHVS and FQNEAQ. CDR3 DNA sequence: TGTGCCAGCAGCCACGGGCCCTACAATGAGCAGTTCTTC. Translated: CASSHGPYNEQFF.

This clonotype was counted only a few times. This chain links TRBV9 with TRBJ2-1, with 9 bases identical to TRBD2. This CDR3 comprises 17 residues. Looked up from germline, CDR1 is SGDLS and CDR2 is YYNGEE. V shed 0 bases and J 7 bases; nucleotides not matched to a gene: 11. DNA of the CDR3: TGTGCCAGCAGCGTAGGCCCCAATGCGGGGGGGTTTAATGAGCAGTTCTTC. Translated, it gives CASSVGPNAGGFNEQFF.

At least ten counts were recorded for this clonotype. The chain carries TRBV29-1 and TRBJ2-3; a weak D match, TRBD2 (5 bases). The germline V gene has CDR1 SQVTM and CDR2 ANQGSEA. This CDR3 contains 14 residues. Trimming left V 3 bases short and J 0 bases short, with 10 bases between. CDR3 loop: CSVDGVTSTDTQYF. CDR3 DNA sequence: TGCAGCGTTGACGGGGTGACTAGCACAGATACGCAGTATTTT.

The chain is built from TRBV12-3 or TRBV12-4 and TRBJ2-5; the D gene could be TRBD1 or TRBD2 (5 bases each). The CDR3 sequence is 14 residues long. V lost 3 bases and J 4 bases, leaving 12 bases between the germline ends. CDR3 bases: TGTGCCAGCAGTTTCGCAGGGAGTTTAGAGACCCAGTACTTC. Translation gives CASSFAGSLETQYF.

This clonotype has more than one count but fewer than ten. The CDR3 DNA reads as TGTGCCAGCAGCACCTCTAGCGGGGGGACCCTGTACCAAGAGACCCAGTACTTC. This codes for CASSTSSGGTLYQETQYF. The genes are TRBV7-2 and TRBJ2-5; 11 bases agree with TRBD2. Looked up from germline, CDR1 is SGHTA and CDR2 is FQGNSA. The CDR3 loop spans 18 amino acids. The J segment lost 0 bases and the V segment lost 5 bases, leaving 11 bases of the junction unmatched. Full variable domain (rest looked up from reference TRBV7-2 and TRBJ2-5): GAGVSQSPSNKVTEKGKDVELRCDPISGHTALYWYRQSLGQGLEFLIYFQGNSAPDKSGLPSDRFSAERTGGSVSTLTIQRTQQEDSAVYLCASSTSSGGTLYQETQYFGPGTRLLVL.

This clonotype was recorded at least ten times. The chain links TRBV10-3 to TRBJ2-5, with D perhaps TRBD1 or TRBD2 (6 bases each). CDR1 and CDR2 (germline): ENHRY, SYGVKD. CDR3 length: 15 residues. Deletions cut 3 bases from V and 9 bases from J, with 20 bases between. This chain's CDR3 is CAISENRGLRAAQYF. DNA of the CDR3: TGTGCCATCAGTGAAAATCGGGGGCTCCGGGCGGCCCAGTACTTC.

This clonotype was observed a few times. At one end, the junction sequence differs from germline, possibly due to a read error. J is TRBJ1-6 and V is TRBV18; possible D gene TRBD1, 6 bases. Germline V gives CDR1 KGHSH, CDR2 LQKENI. This CDR3 spans 15 amino acids. DNA of the CDR3: TGTGCCAGCTCGCCACAGGGATTAGGGGATTCACCCCTCCACTTT. Translating it yields CASSPQGLGDSPLHF.

This clonotype was detected once. The J gene is TRBJ1-5, the V gene TRBV19; D perhaps matches TRBD1 (5 bases). The CDR3 has 15 amino acids. Trimming took 3 bases from V and 6 from J, leaving 15 bases between them. The V gene's germline CDR1 is LNHDA and CDR2 SQIVND (reference sequence). As DNA, the CDR3 is TGTGCCAGTAGTATTGGACATGGTACGACTCAGCCCCAGCATTTT. Translated: CASSIGHGTTQPQHF.

This clonotype showed up many times. This chain uses TRBV9 with TRBJ2-7; weak D call: TRBD2 (7 bases). The germline gives CDR1 SGDLS, CDR2 YYNGEE. CDR3 length: 17 residues. Between the trimmed V and J ends, which lost 4 bases and 0 bases, there was a span of 20 bases. CDR3 bases: TGTGCCAGCAGCCCAGAAGGGGGGGCAGGCGTCTCCTACGAGCAGTACTTC. This codes for CASSPEGGAGVSYEQYF.

V and J are TRBV12-3 or TRBV12-4 and TRBJ2-1, with D tentatively TRBD2 (6 bases). Trimming removed 6 bases at V and 0 bases at J, with 15 bases between. This CDR3 region has 16 residues. The CDR3: CASRLSGWGSYNEQFF. CDR3 DNA: TGTGCCAGCAGGCTTAGCGGTTGGGGCTCCTACAATGAGCAGTTCTTC.

This clonotype occurred many times. V is TRBV6-2 or TRBV6-3 and J is TRBJ1-6; D uncertain. Deletions cut 5 bases from V and 0 bases from J, with 11 bases between. The CDR3 has 16 amino acids. Germline loops: CDR1 MNHEY, CDR2 SVGEGT. CDR3 nucleotides: TGTGCCAGCAGTGTCGAAGGGAGCTCCTATAATTCACCCCTCCACTTT. Translating it yields CASSVEGSSYNSPLHF.

This chain uses TRBV25-1 with TRBJ2-7; possible D gene TRBD2, 7 bases. The CDR3 is made up of 19 amino acids. Germline V gene data show CDR1 as MGHDK and CDR2 as SYGVNS. Trimming removed 11 bases from V and 0 bases from J, with 32 bases in between. CDR3 DNA sequence: TGTGCCCCGGAACCGCAGATGGGAGGGGGACATTTGAACTCCTACGAGCAGTACGTC. Translating it yields CAPEPQMGGGHLNSYEQYV.

The sample holds many counts of this clonotype. This sequence joins TRBV5-5 and TRBJ1-1; D is undetermined. V was cut by 0 bases and J by 4 bases, with 13 bases left in between. Germline CDR1 is SGHKS and CDR2 is YYEKEE (reference sequence). This CDR3 is built from 15 residues. The CDR3 protein is CASSLGMEWSTEAFF. DNA for the CDR3: TGTGCCAGCAGCTTGGGCATGGAGTGGAGCACTGAAGCTTTCTTT.

This clonotype was seen a handful of times. The genes are TRBV5-1 and TRBJ1-2, with D maybe TRBD1 (5 bases). V was trimmed by 5 bases and J by 7 bases, leaving 15 bases between them. CDR3 length: 13 residues. Per germline, CDR1 SGHRS and CDR2 YFSETQ. CDR3 residues: CASRQDGAGGYTF. The DNA for the CDR3 is TGCGCCAGCAGACAGGACGGAGCAGGTGGCTACACCTTC.

The rearrangement uses TRBV20-1 and TRBJ1-2; tentative D call: TRBD1 (6 bases). Germline CDR1 is DFQATT and CDR2 is SNEGSKA (reference sequence). The ends were cut back, 6 bases at V and 6 bases at J, with 17 bases in the middle. The CDR3 sequence is 13 residues long. CDR3 nucleotides: TGCAGTGCGAGGGTGGGGGGGCAACATGGCTACACCTTC. Translation: CSARVGGQHGYTF.

This clonotype was counted only a few times. The chain joins TRBV5-4 to TRBJ1-1; no definite D call. The V end lost 0 bases, the J end lost 0 bases, and 9 bases lay between the germline ends. The CDR3 is 15 residues long. Germline V gene data show CDR1 as SGHNT and CDR2 as YYREEE (reference sequence). The CDR3 bases are TGTGCCAGCAGCTTGGTCGGTACACTGAACACTGAAGCTTTCTTT. This encodes CASSLVGTLNTEAFF.

This clonotype occurred many times. The chain is built from TRBV6-5 and TRBJ1-1; D gene uncertain. From germline, CDR1 is MNHEY and CDR2 SVGAGI. This CDR3 comprises 14 residues. Trimming took off 7 bases at V and 3 bases at J, with 15 bases between the two ends. The CDR3 nucleotides read TGTGCCAGCACGGTGACGTCGGATCACACTGAAGCTTTCTTT. Its protein is CASTVTSDHTEAFF.

This clonotype was counted at least ten times. The J gene is TRBJ2-7, the V gene TRBV7-2; TRBD2 matches 12 bases. V shed 5 bases, J shed 0 bases, and the junction held 8 bases outside the gene matches. This CDR3 is 17 amino acids long. Germline V CDR1 and CDR2: SGHTA, FQGNSA. In DNA, the CDR3 is TGTGCCAGCAGCCTCGGAACTAGCGGGGGGAGCTCCTACGAGCAGTACGTC. Its translation: CASSLGTSGGSSYEQYV.

Concerning this clonotype: A much larger clone differs by one base, so this may be a read error. This sequence joins TRBV6-2 or TRBV6-3 and TRBJ2-3; TRBD1 matches 9 bases. The V and J ends lost 8 bases and 4 bases, in that order; junction bases with no gene match: 10. The CDR3 extends over 15 amino acids. Germline V gene sequence: CDR1 MNHEY, CDR2 SVGEGT. CDR3 protein: CASCPWTGVADTQYF. The CDR3 nucleotides read TGTGCCAGCTGCCCCTGGACAGGGGTGGCAGATACGCAGTATTTT.

This rearrangement joins TRBV6-1 to TRBJ2-3; 9 bases line up with TRBD2. Germline V gives CDR1 MNHNS, CDR2 SASEGT. The CDR3 spans 16 residues. J gave up 4 bases and V 8 bases, and 13 bases lay outside the gene matches. CDR3 protein: CASFKAGGPVSDTQYF. CDR3 DNA sequence: TGTGCCAGCTTTAAGGCGGGGGGGCCCGTCTCAGATACGCAGTATTTT.